These 19 T cell receptor beta chains share one sample of origin, sequenced in a study of preoperative IRX-2 immunotherapy in early breast cancer. Stated treatment: preoperative locoregional IRX-2 cytokine immunotherapy. Generated by immunoSEQ multiplex PCR, the TCRdb table keeps only in-frame clones and is missing some. The table has 25,000 to 35,000 clones, over 65% seen once; the top ten hold more than 3%. This specimen was collected from a patient treated with IRX-2 immunotherapy. These receptors were taken from a human donor with breast cancer.

This clone was recorded only once. The chain couples TRBV6-8 to TRBJ2-2; TRBD2 matches at 7 bases. The CDR3 consists of 15 residues. With 3 bases clipped from V and 6 bases from J, the junction kept 7 bases outside the gene matches. CDR1 is MNHGY and CDR2 is SAAAGT in the germline V gene. The CDR3 coding sequence is TGTGCCAGCAGTTATCGTGCGGGAGTCCCCGGGGAGCTGTTTTTT. Amino acids: CASSYRAGVPGELFF.

This sequence joins TRBV15 and TRBJ2-6, with D unresolved. CDR1 and CDR2 from the germline V gene are LNHNV and YYDKDF (reference sequence). V lost 5 bases and J lost 4, with 12 bases in between. The CDR3 loop spans 15 amino acids. CDR3 sequence (DNA): TGTGCCACCAGCCCGTATGGTCAGGGGGCCAACGTCCTGACTTTC. Translating it yields CATSPYGQGANVLTF.

A remark on this clone: At one boundary the junction diverges from the germline segment, which might be a read error. The chain links TRBV6-8 to TRBJ2-5, with a tentative D call TRBD2 (6 bases). The CDR3 extends over 13 amino acids. Germline CDR1 MNHGY, CDR2 SAAAGT. The CDR3: CAISGLRGETQYF. CDR3 sequence (DNA): TGTGCCATCAGTGGACTAAGGGGAGAGACCCAGTACTTC.

This clone was seen a few times. The chain has TRBV19 and TRBJ1-4; the D is unclear. Per the germline V gene, CDR1 is LNHDA and CDR2 is SQIVND (reference sequence). The CDR3 is made up of 14 amino acids. Deletions cut 9 bases from V and 0 bases from J, with 11 bases between. The CDR3 coding sequence is TGTGCCAGCCGCTCCGGTGCAACTAATGAAAAACTGTTTTTT. As protein: CASRSGATNEKLFF.

This rearrangement joins TRBV5-1 to TRBJ1-2, with 8 bases that match TRBD1. CDR1 and CDR2 from the germline V gene are SGHRS and YFSETQ. V shed 0 bases, J shed 7 bases, and the junction held 5 bases outside the gene matches. The CDR3 consists of 14 residues. The CDR3 region is CASSLGDRGSGYTF. CDR3 sequence (DNA): TGCGCCAGCAGCTTGGGAGACAGGGGTAGTGGCTACACCTTC.

The J gene is TRBJ2-7, the V gene TRBV5-1, with D possibly matching TRBD2 (6 bases). Germline CDR1 reads SGHRS; CDR2 reads YFSETQ. The V end lost 4 bases, the J end lost 7 bases, and 18 bases lay between the germline ends. The length of the CDR3 is 14 residues. The CDR3 DNA reads TGCGCCAGCAGCCCTCAAGCCGGGGGACGGGAGCAGTACTTC. This encodes CASSPQAGGREQYF.

V and J are TRBV6-8 and TRBJ2-7, with D tentatively TRBD1 (7 bases). Trimming took off 0 bases at V and 2 bases at J, with 14 bases between the two ends. The germline V gene encodes CDR1 MNHGY and CDR2 SAAAGT. This CDR3 comprises 16 residues. The CDR3 DNA reads TGTGCCAGCAGTTACTCCACAGGGGAGGTCCCCTACGAGCAGTACTTC. It is translated as CASSYSTGEVPYEQYF.

V and J are TRBV19 and TRBJ1-2; no reliable D call. Germline-derived CDR1 and CDR2 are LNHDA and SQIVND (reference sequence). This CDR3 spans 15 amino acids. The V and J ends lost 0 bases and 9 bases respectively, with 17 bases between them. The CDR3 DNA is TGTGCCAGTAGTATAGATCGTGGCAGACCCGGCAGCTACACCTTC. Amino acids: CASSIDRGRPGSYTF.

Notes on this clone: At one of its ends the junction is not consistent with the germline gene, which may arise from a read error. The chain employs TRBV19 and TRBJ1-2; 7 positions match TRBD1. Germline V gene lookup returns CDR1 LNHDA and CDR2 SQIVND (reference sequence). The CDR3 has 14 residues. CDR3 in amino acids: CASSGWTGGYGYTF. DNA for the CDR3: TGTGCCAGTAGCGGCTGGACAGGAGGCTATGGCTACACYTTC.

In DNA form, the CDR3 reads TGTGCCAGCAGCTCGGACAGGGACAGCTCCTACGAGCAGTACTTC. It encodes CASSSDRDSSYEQYF. The V call is TRBV9, the J call TRBJ2-7; 8 positions agree with TRBD1. V was pared by 4 bases and J by 0 bases, with 6 bases of the junction left unmatched. The CDR3 length is 15 residues. The germline V gene has CDR1 SGDLS and CDR2 YYNGEE.

The CDR3 region is CASSPPGEPPYEQYF. The CDR3 DNA sequence: TGTGCCAGCAGCCCCCCAGGAGAACCACCCTACGAGCAGTACTTC. The V call is TRBV11-3, the J call TRBJ2-7; the D is unclear. The CDR3 consists of 15 residues. Germline V gene lookup returns CDR1 SGHNT and CDR2 YENEEA. V lost 5 bases to trimming and J lost 2 bases, with 16 bases between them.

V and J are TRBV6-9 and TRBJ1-1; D unclear. CDR1 is MNHGY, CDR2 SVAAGI, per germline. V lost 10 bases and J 2 bases, leaving 8 bases between the germline ends. There are 11 residues in the CDR3. The CDR3 DNA is TGTGCCATCAGCGCAAACACTGAAGCTTTCTTT. It encodes CAISANTEAFF.

This rearrangement joins TRBV6-8 to TRBJ2-4; the match to TRBD2 covers 7 bases. The V segment lost 5 bases and the J segment 0 bases; nucleotides outside the gene matches: 7. The CDR3 spans 16 residues. Per germline, CDR1 MNHGY and CDR2 SAAAGT. The CDR3 DNA sequence: TGTGCCAGCAGTCCAGGGCTAGCGGTAGCCAAAAACATTCAGTACTTC. Translated: CASSPGLAVAKNIQYF.

This chain connects TRBV29-1 to TRBJ2-1; a weak D match, TRBD1 (7 bases). Trimming removed 8 bases at V and 8 bases at J, with 19 bases between. Germline CDR1 reads SQVTM; CDR2 reads ANQGSEA. The CDR3 spans 13 residues. In DNA form, the CDR3 reads TGCAGCTCCAGGGGGAGGACCTTCGATGAGCAGTTCTTC. It specifies CSSRGRTFDEQFF.

This CDR3 is CSVRPLSSYNEQFF. Here the CDR3 DNA reads TGCAGCGTTAGGCCTTTGAGCTCCTACAATGAGCAGTTCTTC. This sequence joins TRBV29-1 and TRBJ2-1; the D is unclear. This CDR3 is built from 14 residues. Germline CDR1 is SQVTM and CDR2 is ANQGSEA. Trimming took 5 bases from V and 0 from J, leaving 11 bases between them.

The chain carries TRBV19 and TRBJ2-7; D is possibly TRBD2 (6 bases). The germline V gene has CDR1 LNHDA and CDR2 SQIVND (reference sequence). V dropped 5 bases and J dropped 0 bases, with 11 bases sitting between them. The CDR3 has 14 residues. The CDR3 nucleotides read TGTGCCAGTAGTTTTGGAGGGCCCTCCTACGAGCAGTACTTC. Translating gives CASSFGGPSYEQYF.

The rearrangement joins TRBV30 to TRBJ1-1; weak D call: TRBD1 (6 bases). The germline V gene has CDR1 GTSNPN and CDR2 SVGIG (reference sequence). This CDR3 contains 13 residues. V was trimmed by 2 bases and J by 4 bases, leaving 11 bases between them. The CDR3 sequence: CAWSHTGTTEAFF. The CDR3 DNA is TGTGCCTGGAGTCACACAGGGACCACTGAAGCTTTCTTT.

The rearrangement joins TRBV19 to TRBJ1-4, with D unresolved. This CDR3 has 14 amino acids. V lost 1 base to trimming and J lost 7 bases, with 10 bases between them. Germline CDR1 LNHDA, CDR2 SQIVND (reference sequence). The CDR3 spells CASSIVEGAEKLFF. In DNA form, the CDR3 reads TGTGCCAGTAGTATAGTGGAGGGAGCTGAAAAACTGTTTTTT.

The V call is TRBV6-8, the J call TRBJ1-6; no clear D gene. Trimming removed 0 bases at V and 10 bases at J, with 13 bases between. The CDR3 is made up of 15 amino acids. Germline-derived CDR1 and CDR2 are MNHGY and SAAAGT. The CDR3 DNA sequence: TGTGCCAGCAGTTACTCCGGCAGCGACGGATCACCCCTCCACTTT. It codes for CASSYSGSDGSPLHF.